This T cell receptor (beta chain) was obtained from a study of chemoradiotherapy in HPV16-positive cancers. The CDR3 extends over 18 amino acids. This clone appeared once. The assay was immunoSEQ multiplex PCR, and TCRdb's table has in-frame clones only and misses some. The sample consists of roughly 19,000 clones, roughly 80% of them appearing once. This chain connects TRBV21-1 to TRBJ1-5; the table gives TRBD1 as D, unverified against the DNA. TRBV21-1 is marked as a pseudogene. The receptor was isolated from a human donor with HPV-associated anogenital cancer. Sequences were derived from blood, sampled from a patient who underwent chemoradiotherapy. The chain's CDR3 is CASSPHLGAWWSNQPQHF. The CDR3 nucleotides are TGTGCCAGCAGCCCTCACCTGGGGGCTTGGTGGAGCAATCAGCCCCAGCATTTT.